The following is a T cell receptor (beta chain) sequence with its context. Its target is unknown. In germline, CDR1 is LNHNV, CDR2 YYDKDF (reference sequence). The CDR3 sequence is 18 residues long. V was pared by 0 bases and J by 3 bases, with 20 bases between. The source of the sample is a study of T-cell memory formation after mild COVID-19. About the research overall: TCR clusters were largely donor specific.

TCRdb fed the 5' RACE reads into MiXCR, producing one record per CDR3 protein. This sample has 470,000 or so distinct CDR3 sequences, with 20% found just once. Study-wide results and limits: For contracting clones, CD4+ ones sat mainly in CM and EM, CD8+ in EMRA. Memory sampled before infection contained some responding clones, suggesting cross-reactive memory joined.

The chain links TRBV15 to TRBJ1-2; D is unclear. The TCR originated in an adult woman who had mild COVID-19 (a few samples of this study predate the infection). Cell type and time point are not known. The sequencing input was PBMCs or a T cell subset sorted from them (not recorded which). The CDR3 nucleotides are TGTGCCACCAGCAGAGATAGGGCAGTAACCCCCTATGACTATGGCTACACCTTC. Its protein product is CATSRDRAVTPYDYGYTF.